This TCR beta chain emerged from a study of cytomegalovirus exposure and HLA in healthy donors (dated by TCRdb to the late 2010s). For context, the study as a whole: In an earlier analysis of about 560 of the donors, 250 to 300 Gb of sequence data and some 100 million unique TCR beta sequences from approximately 180 million T cells were reported. An earlier analysis of fewer than 750 of the donors used high-throughput TCR beta sequencing to judge whether each TCR beta V gene segment behaved as functional or pseudogenic. Alongside the repertoire data, information on donor age, sex, ethnicity and CMV serostatus was compiled. HLA typing covered class I and class II loci at four-digit resolution. A later genetic analysis used genome-wide SNP genotypes for 398 of the 666 donors, treating that subset as a discovery cohort. On average, around 230,000 unique TCR beta nucleotide sequences were sequenced per donor among a few hundred genotyped donors of the cohort, with roughly 20% of those sequences being non-productive. The number of donors typed differed by locus, with roughly 629-640 for A, B, C, DRB1 and DQB1, about 500 for DQA1, under 610 for DPA1, and around 460 for DPB1. Several DR-DQ haplotypes were treated as single units for association and clustering because of strong linkage in the cohort. Every discovery cohort repertoire had been produced on one sequencing platform. About 300 gigabases of sequencing data and approximately 92 million unique TCR sequences made up an early release that covered 500 to 700 HLA-typed donors. The study profiled the T cell repertoires of under 850 subjects by immunosequencing and related them to cytomegalovirus serostatus. High-throughput TCR immunosequencing, statistical association of individual TCRs with disease status, and machine learning were combined to predict cytomegalovirus infection status. Rather than using new phenotypic data, the later analysis identified candidate immune exposures from TCR beta sequences and from how often those sequences occurred across donors. To study patterns of TCR occurrence, a later analysis re-analyzed previously published TCR beta repertoires from several hundred donors and added high-resolution HLA genotyping. The study aimed to test whether cataloging public T cell receptors could reveal signatures of past pathogen exposure. Of the roughly 400 genotyped donors, approximately 83% fell in the genetic ancestry cluster associated with self-reported Caucasian donors. In addition to the first cohort of roughly 700 subjects, a separate validation cohort of approximately 120 different subjects was used.

Libraries were made using the immunoSEQ multiplex PCR assay. For the multiplex PCR, a mixture combining 60 forward primers for TCR Vbeta segments and 13 reverse primers for TCR Jbeta segments was used. The CDR3 region of rearranged TCR beta genes was amplified from genomic DNA with a multiplex PCR assay. Amplified TCR beta libraries were sequenced as 87-base-pair reads on the Illumina HiSeq System. Per the authors' processing: In a later analysis, tens of millions of unique TCR beta chains were counted across the approximately 620 repertoires, and around 11 million of these chains were shared by at least two donors. To remove PCR and sequencing errors, raw reads were error-corrected and collapsed into unique sequences using a nearest-neighbor algorithm that merged closely related sequences. To assign V, D and J gene segments, CDR3 sequences were aligned to IMGT reference sequences. For a sequence to be retained, a match of at least six nucleotides to both a V gene segment and a J gene segment was required. Rearrangements were called productive when the CDR3 lacked stop codons and stayed in frame with V and J; all others were non-productive. CDR3 was defined by IMGT convention, running from the second conserved V-encoded cysteine to the conserved J-encoded phenylalanine. The earlier analysis of more than 450 of the donors excluded sequences that lacked an unambiguous match to a single V gene segment. In an earlier analysis of a few hundred of the donors, a V segment was called functional when productive rearrangements were above 56.7%, and segregating when the standard deviation between donors exceeded 5%. A statistical classification framework was developed to diagnose cytomegalovirus status using the catalog of TCR beta chain sequences. A later analysis assigned V and J genes by comparing TCR nucleotide sequences with IMGT/GENE-DB human TR gene sequences. In a later analysis, CDR3 sequences and most-parsimonious VDJ recombination scenarios were assigned using the TCRdist pipeline. In a later analysis, each TCR beta chain was defined by its CDR3 amino acid sequence together with its V-gene family, and reads without a unique V-gene family were excluded. In a later analysis, several hundred highly shared, low-generation-probability nucleotide sequences were removed to address suspected cross-contamination and a sequencing artifact. A later analysis calculated a clonal expansion index for each public chain from normalized within-repertoire ranks of inferred template counts. In a later analysis, generation probabilities were computed using a VDJ recombination model fitted to out-of-frame rearrangements, and the results were checked against IGoR. In a later analysis, TCR-TCR, TCR-HLA and TCR-CMV co-occurrence was scored with hypergeometric tests, and a repertoire-size bias correction was applied to TCR pairs. False discovery rates were estimated in a later analysis by permuting HLA or CMV assignments 20 times. A later analysis grouped co-occurring TCRs with DBSCAN, adding TCRdist sequence similarity when clustering within HLA-allele-positive subsets. For co-occurrence clustering, repertoires with fewer than 30,000 or more than 120,000 public chains were excluded, along with about five repertoires with anomalous nucleotide sharing. Not all clones reach the TCRdb copy of this immuneACCESS table, which keeps in-frame sequences only. Checked studies attribute under half of the gap to unresolved V genes and leave the rest unexplained. The D gene and trimming were derived from the DNA, and the V and J assignments and clone size from that table. This sample lists tens of thousands of clones; over 75% were detected once. The ten top clones hold around 1.2% of the sample.

The cohort comprised under 700 healthy bone marrow donors. At the time of sampling, all cohort members were nominally healthy, though unrecorded immune exposures were likely present. The donor was CMV seropositive and was included in the group of some 290 seropositive cohort members. Each donor provided a peripheral blood sample, and peripheral blood mononuclear cells were used for TCR beta sequencing. The Qiagen DNeasy Blood Extraction Kit was used to extract genomic DNA from the blood cell samples. On this clone: Its antigen is not yet known. Base qualities are not provided; no much larger clone lies one nucleotide away.

Paper-wide results and their limitations: Presence/absence analyses assumed roughly uniform sequencing depth across donors, an assumption that may not hold. Linkage disequilibrium might explain the correlated functional status among segregating V segments, but an unknown experimental factor could not be ruled out. Assigning TCR associations to individual alleles was difficult when HLA alleles, especially DR and DQ, strongly co-occurred. The only immune exposure information available for the cohort was CMV serostatus. According to the authors, the approach could potentially be generalized to other disease states and immunological phenotypes. In a later analysis, several top co-occurrence clusters were reported to appear linked to parvovirus B19, influenza, CMV and Epstein-Barr virus. According to a later analysis, most CMV-associated TCR beta chains appeared to be HLA-restricted, and the HLA associations seemed to be driven largely by CMV exposure. A total of some 180 TCR beta chains were listed by the study as associated with cytomegalovirus. A later analysis found that TCR association rates varied across HLA loci, with DRB1 alleles showing the most associated TCRs and HLA-C alleles the fewest. A further reported finding was that TCR beta sequences accurately predicted the HLA-A and HLA-B alleles for most subjects in the first cohort. At a false discovery rate of 0.05, a later analysis linked 16,000 or so TCR beta sequences to specific HLA alleles. Some IMGT-functional V segments, including TRBV6-2 and TRBV6-3, could not be told apart with the 87-base-pair reads, so those segments were excluded. Across donors, most TCR sequences were observed very rarely, whereas some public TCRs were present in many individuals. Fewer than 20 rarely observed V segments, including chromosome 9 orphons, were excluded from the earlier analysis of just under 600 of the donors because counts were too low. A group of highly shared sequence variants was considered likely to be a technical artifact of the sequencing pipeline. HLA typing was unavailable for some donors at each locus, so association tests used only the typed subset. According to a later genetic analysis, donors in an Asian-associated ancestry cluster had fewer N-insertions in productive TCRs than the approximately 610-donor mean. Cytomegalovirus status was reported to be diagnosed by the classifier with high specificity and sensitivity in both the original and validation cohorts. An earlier analysis of approximately 500 of the donors showed that most TCR beta V segments appeared in productive rearrangements either about 87% or about 30% of the time, which broadly matched IMGT annotations. In a later analysis, HLA-associated TCR beta chains showed more clonal expansion and lower generation probabilities than non-associated chains that were equally common. This cohort had only TCR beta chains sequenced, and the lack of alpha or paired-chain data limited which features could be detected. In vitro tests confirmed that a few of the cytomegalovirus-associated TCR beta chains recognize cytomegalovirus antigens. A later genetic analysis associated a missense DCLRE1C variant with V-gene and J-gene trimming of TCR beta chains, and an independent cohort replicated the association.

The CDR3 covers 11 residues, taking in both the cysteine and the phenylalanine. Only the CDR3 DNA is retained, 33 bases long and in frame from the first base. The junction shows trimming of 3 bases on V and 13 bases on J, plus 10 bases between the germline ends. In the germline V gene, CDR1 corresponds to KGHSH and CDR2 to LQKENI. The receptor's source is a girl between 2 and 10 years old in good health and CMV-seropositive. The rearrangement combines TRBV18 with TRBJ1-5, with the identity of the D gene unclear. Sequenced sample: PBMCs. The DNA sequence is TGTGCCAGCTCACCTGGCGGGAGTCAGCATTTT. Translated, it gives CASSPGGSQHF.